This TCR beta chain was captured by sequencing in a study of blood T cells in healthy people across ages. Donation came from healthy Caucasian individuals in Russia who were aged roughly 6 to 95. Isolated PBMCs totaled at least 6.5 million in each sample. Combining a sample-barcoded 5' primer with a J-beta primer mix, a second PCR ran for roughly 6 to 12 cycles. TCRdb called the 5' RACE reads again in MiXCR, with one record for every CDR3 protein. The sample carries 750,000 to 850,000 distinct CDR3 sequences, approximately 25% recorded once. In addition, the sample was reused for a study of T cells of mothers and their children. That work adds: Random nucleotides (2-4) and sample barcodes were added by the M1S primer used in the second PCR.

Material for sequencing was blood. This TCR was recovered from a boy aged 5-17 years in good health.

Here the CDR3 reads CASSPWGTLGSTDTQYF. DNA for the CDR3: TGTGCCAGCAGCCCTTGGGGGACACTCGGTAGCACAGATACGCAGTATTTT. The gene calls are TRBV7-8 and TRBJ2-3; the D gene is possibly TRBD1 (6 bases). Between the trimmed V and J ends, which lost 5 bases and 0 bases, there was a span of 18 bases. There are 17 residues in the CDR3. Germline CDR1 reads SGHVS; CDR2 reads FQNEAQ.